This TCR beta chain emerged from a study of human T cells and chemical hapten exposure (TCRdb year 2021). Background on the whole study: For sensitization, 2% DPC in acetone was applied to a 2 cm by 2 cm area of upper inner arm skin. Weekly therapeutic DPC doses were additionally applied to the scalp of patients throughout the approximately 23-week study period. Patch testing was performed on the upper back with Finn chambers containing 0.01% DPC, and the patch tests were scored after 6 days according to International Contact Dermatitis Research Group standards. Alopecia areata with under or over 50% scalp involvement, alopecia totalis and alopecia universalis were represented in the patient cohort, which was mostly female. Libraries were pooled for sequencing, and per-sample TCR yields varied mainly because of small differences in library volumes within the pool. Peripheral blood TCR repertoire changes were tracked in vivo in alopecia patients during primary and secondary sensitization to the hapten diphenylcyclopropenone (DPC). Patient blood was sampled pre-sensitization (week 0) and at 2, 6 and about 24 weeks after DPC sensitization. For TCR sequencing, blood came from 25 to 35 alopecia patients at anywhere from one to four time points (pre-sensitization, 2, 6 and 24 weeks). Each blood RNA sample was used to sequence both TCR alpha and TCR beta chains. Study-level results and caveats: All patients had alopecia, a presumed autoimmune disease, so their immune response might differ from that of healthy individuals. Repeated subsampling changed both the strength of the expansion versus patch-test correlation and the threshold at which the correlation became significant. The number of TCRs above 1 in 1000 frequency did not change with DPC sensitization; there was no evidence of global repertoire structure alterations. A positive correlation was found between the number of PT1 expanded TCRs and patch test score, with significance reached at thresholds 8, 16 and 32 but not 4. Expanded TCRs formed significantly more large CDR3 similarity clusters than pre-sensitization or healthy control sets, consistent with antigen-driven responses.

The sample's time point label, decoded: pre-sensitization, week 0. The treatment or condition label, as the study defines it: therapeutic diphenylcyclopropenone sensitization with weekly scalp DPC. Total RNA was extracted from unfractionated whole blood collected in Tempus Blood RNA tubes. At each patch-test visit, blood was drawn before the patch test was applied. Patients were considered eligible if aged 18 to 70, diagnosed with alopecia and deemed suitable for DPC therapy, and patients were excluded if pregnant. Concerning this clonotype itself: The clone's antigen remains unknown. There are no base qualities to consult, and no much larger clone falls within one base.

The junction shows trimming of 6 bases on V and 4 bases on J, and the gene matches do not reach 11 bases of it. The CDR3 covers 15 residues, taking in both the cysteine and the phenylalanine. Left in the record is the CDR3 DNA by itself, 45 bases read in frame from the first base. Library prep was done by RACE. The sequencing machine was a NextSeq 500. Library preparation attached unique molecular identifiers to individual cDNA molecules for quantitative, reproducible TCR counting. The original methods were these. Samples had a median of roughly 87,000 TCRs, with a range from about 23,224 to 750,000. The Decombinator software suite was used to annotate the V, J and CDR3 of the TCR reads. To make PS versus PT1 abundance plots, every sample was subsampled to the same number of TCRs (28,000). TCRs were defined as expanded if absent before sensitization and observed at least eight times at the 2-week time point. Clones were called with MiXCR by TCRdb after fastp trimmed the public reads at Q25, and only in-frame beta chains were retained. Identical CDR3 protein sequences are pooled into one entry, listed with their most common genes and DNA. In this record, the V and J calls reflect TCRdb's handling and not the investigators' own analysis. For this sample the table gives under 60,000 distinct CDR3 sequences, of which roughly a tenth were detected only once. 8.5% to 10% of the sample comes from the top ten.

The receptor comes from a young woman with alopecia areata. Some clones in this sample may be carry-over from other donors' samples. Sequenced material: whole blood, taken in connection with sensitization to the hapten diphenylcyclopropenone (DPC). The sequence links TRBV12-3 or TRBV12-4 to TRBJ2-5; a stretch of 7 junction bases matches TRBD2. The CDR3 protein is CASRPGLGRLETQYF. The DNA sequence is as follows: TGTGCCAGCAGGCCCGGACTAGGCCGATTAGAGACCCAGTACTTC.